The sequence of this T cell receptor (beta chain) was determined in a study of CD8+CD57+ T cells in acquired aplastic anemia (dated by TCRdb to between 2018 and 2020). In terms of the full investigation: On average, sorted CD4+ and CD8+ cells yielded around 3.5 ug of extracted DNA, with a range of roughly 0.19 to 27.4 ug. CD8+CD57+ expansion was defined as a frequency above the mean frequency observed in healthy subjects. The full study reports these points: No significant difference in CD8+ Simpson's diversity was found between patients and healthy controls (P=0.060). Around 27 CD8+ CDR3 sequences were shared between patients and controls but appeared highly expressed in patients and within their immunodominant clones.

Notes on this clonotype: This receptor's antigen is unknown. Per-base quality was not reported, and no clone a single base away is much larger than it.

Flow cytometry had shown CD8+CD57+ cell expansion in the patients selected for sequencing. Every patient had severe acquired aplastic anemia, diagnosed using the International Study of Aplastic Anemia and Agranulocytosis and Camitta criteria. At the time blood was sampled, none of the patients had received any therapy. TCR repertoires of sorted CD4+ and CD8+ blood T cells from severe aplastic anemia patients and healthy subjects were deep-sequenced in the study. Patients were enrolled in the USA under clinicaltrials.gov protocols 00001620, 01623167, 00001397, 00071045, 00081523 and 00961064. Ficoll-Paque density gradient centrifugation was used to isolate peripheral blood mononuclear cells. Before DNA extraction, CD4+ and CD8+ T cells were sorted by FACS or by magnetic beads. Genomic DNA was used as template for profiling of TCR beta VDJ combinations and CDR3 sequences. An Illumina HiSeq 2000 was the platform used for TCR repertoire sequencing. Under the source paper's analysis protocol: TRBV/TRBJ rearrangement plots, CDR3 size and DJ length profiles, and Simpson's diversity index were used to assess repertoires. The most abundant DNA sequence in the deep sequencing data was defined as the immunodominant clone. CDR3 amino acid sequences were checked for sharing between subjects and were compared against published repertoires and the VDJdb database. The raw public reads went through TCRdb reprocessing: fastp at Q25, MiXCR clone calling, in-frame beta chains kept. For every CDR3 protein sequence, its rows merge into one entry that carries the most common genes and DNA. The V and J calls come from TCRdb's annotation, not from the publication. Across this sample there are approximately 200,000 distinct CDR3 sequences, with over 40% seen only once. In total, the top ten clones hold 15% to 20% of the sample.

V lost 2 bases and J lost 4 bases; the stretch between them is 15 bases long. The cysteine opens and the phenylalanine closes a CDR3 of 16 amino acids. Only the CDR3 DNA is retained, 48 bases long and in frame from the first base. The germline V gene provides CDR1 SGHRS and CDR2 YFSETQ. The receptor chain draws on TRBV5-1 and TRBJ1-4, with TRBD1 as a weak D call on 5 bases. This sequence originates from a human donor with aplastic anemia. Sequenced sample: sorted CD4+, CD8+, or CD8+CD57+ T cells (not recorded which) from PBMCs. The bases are TGCGCCAGCAGCTTCTCTCCTCGGGGCCTTAATGAAAAACTGTTTTTT. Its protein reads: CASSFSPRGLNEKLFF.